A single sample gave rise to the 9 T cell receptor beta chains below, sequenced in a study of identical twins. In TCRdb, the 5' RACE reads were re-called with MiXCR into one record per CDR3 protein. The profile covers just over 500,000 distinct CDR3 sequences, with 20% to 25% appearing a single time and around 0.91% taken by the ten largest. Separately, the same data were catalogued under a study of T cells expressing NK-cell markers.

Material for sequencing was CD4+ T cells sorted from blood. The receptors come from a woman under 30 in good health.

This clonotype was observed a few times. The chain uses TRBV6-1 and TRBJ2-7; D may be TRBD1 (6 bases). V was shortened by 5 bases and J by 2 bases, with 16 bases between the two germline ends. CDR1 MNHNS and CDR2 SASEGT come from the germline V gene. This CDR3 has 15 amino acids. CDR3 DNA: TGTGCCAGCAGTACCTACACGACAGGAACCTACGAGCAGTACTTC. Translation: CASSTYTTGTYEQYF.

The rearrangement joins TRBV18 to TRBJ2-7; D not certain. Germline V gives CDR1 KGHSH, CDR2 LQKENI. The CDR3 contains 16 residues. V lost 1 base and J 6 bases, leaving 19 bases between the germline ends. This chain's CDR3 is CASSPREGRASSEQYF. For the CDR3, the DNA is TGTGCCAGCTCACCACGAGAAGGTCGAGCCTCTTCCGAGCAGTACTTC.

This clonotype was observed at least ten times. The V call is TRBV5-1, the J call TRBJ2-7; TRBD2 agrees at 8 bases. CDR1 is SGHRS, CDR2 YFSETQ, per germline. V shed 4 bases and J 2 bases; nucleotides not matched to a gene: 11. The CDR3 spans 16 residues. In DNA form, the CDR3 reads TGCGCCAGCAGCGGCGGGAGGCTAGCTTCTACCTACGAGCAGTACTTC. This codes for CASSGGRLASTYEQYF. Complete variable domain (other parts from reference TRBV5-1 and TRBJ2-7): KAGVTQTPRYLIKTRGQQVTLSCSPISGHRSVSWYQQTPGQGLQFLFEYFSETQRNKGNFPGRFSGRQFSNSRSEMNVSTLELGDSALYLCASSGGRLASTYEQYFGPGTRLTVT.

The rearrangement joins TRBV29-1 to TRBJ2-1; D uncertain. CDR3 size: 14 residues. Germline CDR1 SQVTM, CDR2 ANQGSEA. V gave up 5 bases and J gave up 0 bases, with 11 bases separating them. CDR3 bases: TGCAGCGTTAGCCCCCCAAACTCCTACAATGAGCAGTTCTTC. It encodes CSVSPPNSYNEQFF.

The chain employs TRBV29-1 and TRBJ1-1; D is perhaps TRBD1 (6 bases). CDR3 size: 14 residues. Per germline, CDR1 SQVTM and CDR2 ANQGSEA. V dropped 3 bases and J dropped 4 bases, with 15 bases sitting between them. CDR3 nucleotides: TGCAGCGTTGACCCTCCCGGGGGCAGCACTGAAGCTTTCTTT. This encodes CSVDPPGGSTEAFF.

J is TRBJ1-4 and V is TRBV5-1; D gene unclear. Deletions cut 5 bases from V and 8 bases from J, with 13 bases between. The germline V gene has CDR1 SGHRS and CDR2 YFSETQ. This CDR3 comprises 13 residues. The CDR3 nucleotides read TGCGCCAGCAGAAGCGCGCCGGAGGAAAAACTGTTTTTT. This sequence encodes CASRSAPEEKLFF.

V gene TRBV20-1 combines with J gene TRBJ1-1; D is perhaps TRBD1 (6 bases). This CDR3 has 14 amino acids. The V end was cut by 0 bases, the J end by 5 bases, with 13 bases between. CDR1 DFQATT and CDR2 SNEGSKA come from the germline V gene (reference sequence). CDR3 sequence reads: CSARDSRGGTEAFF. In DNA form, the CDR3 reads TGCAGTGCTAGAGATTCCAGGGGAGGGACTGAAGCTTTCTTT.

This clonotype was seen a handful of times. The rearrangement joins TRBV4-3 to TRBJ1-2; D perhaps matches TRBD1 (5 bases). CDR3 length: 15 residues. The germline V gene has CDR1 LGHNA and CDR2 YSLEER. The V end was cut by 3 bases, the J end by 3 bases, with 14 bases between. In DNA, the CDR3 is TGCGCCAGCAGCCAGAGGGAAACAGGTTACTATGGCTACACCTTC. It encodes CASSQRETGYYGYTF.

The CDR3 here is CASSSGGSAGAKNIQYF. The CDR3 bases are TGTGCCAGCAGCTCCGGAGGGAGCGCGGGAGCCAAAAACATTCAGTACTTC. The V gene is TRBV5-8, the J gene TRBJ2-4; tentatively, D is TRBD2 (6 bases). This CDR3 spans 17 amino acids. Deletions cut 3 bases from V and 0 bases from J, with 16 bases between. Germline V gene data show CDR1 as SGHTS and CDR2 as YDEGEE. The whole variable domain, remainder taken from reference TRBV5-8 and TRBJ2-4, is EAGVTQSPTHLIKTRGQQATLRCSPISGHTSVYWYQQALGLGLQFLLWYDEGEERNRGNFPPRFSGRQFPNYSSELNVNALELEDSALYLCASSSGGSAGAKNIQYFGAGTRLSVL.